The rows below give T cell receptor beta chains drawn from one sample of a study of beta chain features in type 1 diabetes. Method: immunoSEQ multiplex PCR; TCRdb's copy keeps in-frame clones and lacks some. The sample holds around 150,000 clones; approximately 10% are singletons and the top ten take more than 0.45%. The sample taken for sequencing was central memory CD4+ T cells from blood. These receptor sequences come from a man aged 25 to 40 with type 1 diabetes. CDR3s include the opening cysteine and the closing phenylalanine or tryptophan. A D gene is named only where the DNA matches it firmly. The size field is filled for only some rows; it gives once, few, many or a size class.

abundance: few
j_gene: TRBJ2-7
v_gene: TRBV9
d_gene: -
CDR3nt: TGTGCCAGCAGCGTGGGACACCTGAGCTCCTACGAGCAGTACTTC
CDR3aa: CASSVGHLSSYEQYF

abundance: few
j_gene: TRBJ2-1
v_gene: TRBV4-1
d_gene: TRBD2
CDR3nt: TGCGCCAGCAGCCAGGGCTCTAGCGGGAGGTCCAATGAGCAGTTCTTC
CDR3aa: CASSQGSSGRSNEQFF

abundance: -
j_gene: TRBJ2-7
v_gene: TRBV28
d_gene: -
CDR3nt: TGTGCCAGCCGGGGATCCCAGGGGACCAACTCCTACGAGCAGTACTTC
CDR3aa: CASRGSQGTNSYEQYF

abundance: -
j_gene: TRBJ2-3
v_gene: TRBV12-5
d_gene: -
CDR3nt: TGTGCTAGTGGTTTAGGCCGGGACGGACAGACCAGCACAGATACGCAGTATTTT
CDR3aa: CASGLGRDGQTSTDTQYF

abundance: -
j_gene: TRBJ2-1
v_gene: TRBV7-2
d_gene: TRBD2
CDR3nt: TGTGCCAGCAGCTTAGCCGGACTAGCGGGATACAATGAGCAGTTCTTC
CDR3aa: CASSLAGLAGYNEQFF

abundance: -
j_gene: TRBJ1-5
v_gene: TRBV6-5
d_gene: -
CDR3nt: TGTGCCAGCAGTTCAGGCTTGGGTCAGCCCCAGCATTTT
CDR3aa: CASSSGLGQPQHF

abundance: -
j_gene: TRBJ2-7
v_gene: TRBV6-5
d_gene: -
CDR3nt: TGTGCCAGCAGTTACCGTCTTCCGGACGAGCAGTACTTC
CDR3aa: CASSYRLPDEQYF

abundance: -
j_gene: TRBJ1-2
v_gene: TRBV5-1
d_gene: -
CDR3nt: TGCGCCAGCAGCTTGGCGGTATCCGGGGGAAACTATGGCTACACCTTC
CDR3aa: CASSLAVSGGNYGYTF

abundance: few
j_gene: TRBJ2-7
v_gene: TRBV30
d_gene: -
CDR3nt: TGTGCCTGGAGTAGGGGGATCCACGAGCAGTACTTC
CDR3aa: CAWSRGIHEQYF

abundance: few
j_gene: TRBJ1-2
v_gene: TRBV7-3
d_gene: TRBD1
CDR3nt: TGTGCCAGCAGCTTATCCCCCCAGGGGGATGGCTACACCTTC
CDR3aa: CASSLSPQGDGYTF

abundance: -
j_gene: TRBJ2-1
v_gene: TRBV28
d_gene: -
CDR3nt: TGTGCCAGCACTAACAGATACAATGAGCAGTTCTTC
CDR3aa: CASTNRYNEQFF

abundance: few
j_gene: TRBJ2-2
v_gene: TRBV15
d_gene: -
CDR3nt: TGTGCCACCAGCAGAGATGCTACAACTAGGGCCACCGGGGAGCTGTTTTTT
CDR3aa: CATSRDATTRATGELFF

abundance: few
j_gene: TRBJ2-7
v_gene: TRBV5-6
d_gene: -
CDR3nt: TGTGCCAGCAGCTTTAATAGCGCCGAGCAGTACTTC
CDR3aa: CASSFNSAEQYF

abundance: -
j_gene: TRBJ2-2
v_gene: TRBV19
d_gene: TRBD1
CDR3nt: TGTGCCAGTACCCTCGCAGGGGGAACCGGGGAGCTGTTTTTT
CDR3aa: CASTLAGGTGELFF

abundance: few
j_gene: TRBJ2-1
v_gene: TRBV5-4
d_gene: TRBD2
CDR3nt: TGCGCCAGCAGCCTTGGAGCGGGAGGGCCAAATGAGCAGTTCTTC
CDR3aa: CASSLGAGGPNEQFF

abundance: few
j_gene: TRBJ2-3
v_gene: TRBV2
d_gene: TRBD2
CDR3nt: TGTGCCAGCACAAACGACATAGCGGGAACAGATACGCAGTATTTT
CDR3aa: CASTNDIAGTDTQYF

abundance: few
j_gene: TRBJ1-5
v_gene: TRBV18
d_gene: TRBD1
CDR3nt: TGTGCCAGCTCACCTCAGGGACAGGGGGGTCATCAGCCCCAGCATTTT
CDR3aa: CASSPQGQGGHQPQHF

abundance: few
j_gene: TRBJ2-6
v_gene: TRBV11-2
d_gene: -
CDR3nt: TGTGCCAGCAGCTTAGGGGTACAGCTCTCTGGGGCCAACGTCCTGACTTTC
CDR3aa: CASSLGVQLSGANVLTF

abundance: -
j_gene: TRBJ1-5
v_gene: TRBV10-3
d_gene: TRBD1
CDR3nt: TGTGCCATCAGTGACCCGGGACAGGGGGAGGATCAGCCCCAGCATTTT
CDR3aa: CAISDPGQGEDQPQHF

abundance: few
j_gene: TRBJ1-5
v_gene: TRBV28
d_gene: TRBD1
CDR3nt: TGTGCCAGCAGTTTGGAACAGGGGGCTGGCAATCAGCCCCAGCATTTT
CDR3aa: CASSLEQGAGNQPQHF

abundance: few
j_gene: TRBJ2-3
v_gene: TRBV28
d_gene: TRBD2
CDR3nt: TGTGCCAGCAGTTCGACTAGCGGGGAAAGCACAGATACGCAGTATTTT
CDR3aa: CASSSTSGESTDTQYF

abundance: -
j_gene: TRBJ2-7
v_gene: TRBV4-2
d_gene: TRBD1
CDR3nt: TGTGCCAGCAGCCAAGAGGTGAACAGGGGGTACGAGCAGTACTTC
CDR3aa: CASSQEVNRGYEQYF

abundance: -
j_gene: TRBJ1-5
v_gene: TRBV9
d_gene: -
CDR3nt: TGTGCCAGCAGTAAAGACAGAGCAAATAGCAATCAGCCCCAGCATTTT
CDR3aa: CASSKDRANSNQPQHF

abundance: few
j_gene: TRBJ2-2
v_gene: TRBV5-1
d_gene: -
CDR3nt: TGCGCCAGCAGTGCGGGCAGCTACACCGGGGAGCTGTTTTTT
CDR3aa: CASSAGSYTGELFF

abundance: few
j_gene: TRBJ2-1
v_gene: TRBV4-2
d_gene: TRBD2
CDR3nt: TGTGCCAGCAGCCAAGATAGGGCTAGCGGGATTACGTTCTTC
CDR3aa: CASSQDRASGITFF

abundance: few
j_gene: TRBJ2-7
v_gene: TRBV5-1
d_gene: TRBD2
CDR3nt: TGCGCCAGCAGCCCCGGGGCTAGCGGGAGAAGCTACGAGCAGTACTTC
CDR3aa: CASSPGASGRSYEQYF

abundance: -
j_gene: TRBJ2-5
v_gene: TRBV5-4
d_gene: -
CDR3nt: TGTGCCAGCAGCCAAGCAAGCGGGAAGGGGGAAGAGACCCAGTACTTC
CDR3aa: CASSQASGKGEETQYF

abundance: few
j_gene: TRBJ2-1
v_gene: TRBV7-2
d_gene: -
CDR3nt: TGTGCCAGCAGCTTGGTCGCGGGGCTCAATGAGCAGTTCTTC
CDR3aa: CASSLVAGLNEQFF

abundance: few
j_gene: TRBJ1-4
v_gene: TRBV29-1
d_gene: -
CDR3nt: TGCAGCGCCTCGGGCGACAGGACTAATGAAAAACTGTTTTTT
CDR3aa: CSASGDRTNEKLFF

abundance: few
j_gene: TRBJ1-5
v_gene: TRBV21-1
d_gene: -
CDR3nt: TGTGCCAGCAGCAAAGGGAAGGATACGACAGGGAATCAGCCCCAGCATTTT
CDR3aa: CASSKGKDTTGNQPQHF

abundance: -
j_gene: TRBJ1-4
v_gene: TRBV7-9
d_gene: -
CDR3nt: TGTGCCAGCAGCTTTTTTCATGCAACTAATGAAAAACTGTTTTTT
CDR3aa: CASSFFHATNEKLFF

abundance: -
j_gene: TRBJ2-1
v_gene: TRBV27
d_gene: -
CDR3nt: TGTGCCAGCATCCTAGCGCCGCACGTGGGGAATGAGCAGTTCTTC
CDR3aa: CASILAPHVGNEQFF

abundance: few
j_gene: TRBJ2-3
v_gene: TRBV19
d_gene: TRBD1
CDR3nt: TGTGCCAGTAGTACCGCAGGGGGCGCCGCAGATACGCAGTATTTT
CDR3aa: CASSTAGGAADTQYF

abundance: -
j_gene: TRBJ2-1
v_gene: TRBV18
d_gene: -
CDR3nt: TGTGCCAGCTCACCTCGGAGCCTTGATGAGCAGTTCTTC
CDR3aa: CASSPRSLDEQFF

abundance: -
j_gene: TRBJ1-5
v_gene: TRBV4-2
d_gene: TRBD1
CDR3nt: TGTGCCAGCAGCTTGTCTCGGACAGGGAACAATCAGCCCCAGCATTTT
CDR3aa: CASSLSRTGNNQPQHF

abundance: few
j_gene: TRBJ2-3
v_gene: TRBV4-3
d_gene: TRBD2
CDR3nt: TGCGCCAGCAGCCACGGACTAGCAGATACGCAGTATTTT
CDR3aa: CASSHGLADTQYF

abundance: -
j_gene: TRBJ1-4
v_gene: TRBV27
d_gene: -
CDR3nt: TGTGCCAGCAGGACGGGCTACGGGGGAGAAAAACTGTTTTTT
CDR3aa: CASRTGYGGEKLFF

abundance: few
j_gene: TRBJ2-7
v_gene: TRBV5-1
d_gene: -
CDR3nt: TGCGCCAGCAGCTTGGGGACGGGGGTAACCTACGAGCAGTACTTC
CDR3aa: CASSLGTGVTYEQYF

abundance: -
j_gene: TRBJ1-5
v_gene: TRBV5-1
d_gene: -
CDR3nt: TGCGCCAGCAGCTTGGATCAGGGGAAGAATCAGCCCCAGCATTTT
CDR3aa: CASSLDQGKNQPQHF

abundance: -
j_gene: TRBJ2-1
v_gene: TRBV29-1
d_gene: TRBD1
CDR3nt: TGCAGCGTTAGGGGGCGGACAGGGACCTACAATGAGCAGTTCTTC
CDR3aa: CSVRGRTGTYNEQFF

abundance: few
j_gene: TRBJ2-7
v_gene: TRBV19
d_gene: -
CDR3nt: TGTGCCAGTAGTGACAGGACCTCCGAGCAGTACTTC
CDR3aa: CASSDRTSEQYF

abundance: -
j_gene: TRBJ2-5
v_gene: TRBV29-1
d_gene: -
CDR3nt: TGCAGCGTTGAAGATCTGGAGACCCAGTACTTC
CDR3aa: CSVEDLETQYF

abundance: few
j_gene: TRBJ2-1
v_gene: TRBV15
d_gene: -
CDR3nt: TGTGCCACCAGTCCGACGGGCCTAGCGAGCATCAATGAGCAGTTCTTC
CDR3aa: CATSPTGLASINEQFF

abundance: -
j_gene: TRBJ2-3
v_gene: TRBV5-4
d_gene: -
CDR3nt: TGTGCCAGCAGCTTGGACCAGTCTAGCACAGATACGCAGTATTTT
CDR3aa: CASSLDQSSTDTQYF

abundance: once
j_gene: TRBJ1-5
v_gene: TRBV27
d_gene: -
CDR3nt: TGTGCCAGCAGTTTTTCTGGGATAGCGCAGCCCCAGCATTTT
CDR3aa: CASSFSGIAQPQHF

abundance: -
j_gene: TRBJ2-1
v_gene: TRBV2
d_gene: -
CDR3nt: TGTGCCAGCAGTGAAGGGCGGGGGCCGCATGAGCAGTTCTTC
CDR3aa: CASSEGRGPHEQFF

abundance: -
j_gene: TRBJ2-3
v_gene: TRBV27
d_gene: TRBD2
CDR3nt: TGTGCCAGCAGTCTTAGCGGGATAAGCACAGATACGCAGTATTTT
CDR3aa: CASSLSGISTDTQYF

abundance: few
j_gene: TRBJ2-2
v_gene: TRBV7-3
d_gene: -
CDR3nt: TGTGCCAGCAGCCACGGACAGACGAACACCGGGGAGCTGTTTTTT
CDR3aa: CASSHGQTNTGELFF

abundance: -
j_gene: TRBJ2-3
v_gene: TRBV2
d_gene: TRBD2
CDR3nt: TGTGCCAGCAGGGGAGGCGGGAGTGGAGATACGCAGTATTTT
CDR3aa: CASRGGGSGDTQYF

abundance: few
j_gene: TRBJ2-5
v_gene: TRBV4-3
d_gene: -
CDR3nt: TGCGCCAGCAGCCGGCAAGGGGAAGAGACCCAGTACTTC
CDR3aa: CASSRQGEETQYF

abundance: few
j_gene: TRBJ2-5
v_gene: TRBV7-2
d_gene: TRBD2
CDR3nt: TGTGCCAGCAGCTTGACTAGCTACCAAGAGACCCAGTACTTC
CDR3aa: CASSLTSYQETQYF

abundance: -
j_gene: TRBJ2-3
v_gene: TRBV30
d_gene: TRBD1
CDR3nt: TGTGCCTGGAGTTTAGGACAGGGAACAGATACGCAGTATTTT
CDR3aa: CAWSLGQGTDTQYF

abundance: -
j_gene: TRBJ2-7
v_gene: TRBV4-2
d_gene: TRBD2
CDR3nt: TGTGCCAGCAGCTCAACCGGGACTAGCAACGAGCAGTACTTC
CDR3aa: CASSSTGTSNEQYF

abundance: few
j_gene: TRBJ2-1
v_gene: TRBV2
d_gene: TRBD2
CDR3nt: TGTGCCAGCAGTGCCAATGGTCTAGCGGGAGTCAGGCAGTTCTTC
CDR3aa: CASSANGLAGVRQFF

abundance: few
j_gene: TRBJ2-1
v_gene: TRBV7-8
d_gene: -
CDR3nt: TGTGCCAGCAGCCCCTGGGAGCAGATGGGCAATGAGCAGTTCTTC
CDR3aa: CASSPWEQMGNEQFF

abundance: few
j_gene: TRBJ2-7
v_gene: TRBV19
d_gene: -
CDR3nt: TGTGCCAGTAGTATACAGGGATTGGGCGAGCAGTACTTC
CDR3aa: CASSIQGLGEQYF

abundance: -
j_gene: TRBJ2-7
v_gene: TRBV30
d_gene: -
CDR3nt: TGTGCCTGGAGTGTCCTAGGGGTACAGTACTTC
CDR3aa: CAWSVLGVQYF

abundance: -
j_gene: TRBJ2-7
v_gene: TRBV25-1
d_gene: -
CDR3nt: TGTGCCAGCAGTGATAAGCTTCTCTCCTACGAGCAGTACTTC
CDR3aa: CASSDKLLSYEQYF